A selection of T cell receptor beta chains follows, all from one sample in a study of read filtering for tumor transcriptome and immune sequencing. Via MiXCR, TCRdb re-called the reads, giving one row per CDR3 protein. The sample lists tens of thousands of distinct CDR3 sequences, under 25% occurring once. Sample: a population of CD138-negative cells sorted from bone marrow. The receptors were sampled from a donor at least 40 years old with multiple myeloma. Both conserved end residues are trimmed from each CDR3. Each record gives: J gene, V gene, clone size, CDR3 protein. Clone size is stated in some rows and not others, as once, few, many or a class when expanded.

TRBJ2-1 TRBV5-1 many ASSLPQGGNEQF
TRBJ1-4 TRBV29-1 many SAYAGDEKLF
TRBJ2-3 TRBV11-2 few ASSLSGTGAQY
TRBJ2-7 TRBV7-2 few ASSRDRGSYEQY
TRBJ1-1 TRBV12-5 many ASGFPRGGGTEAF
TRBJ2-3 TRBV2 many ASSRTGISTDTQY
TRBJ1-4 TRBV7-9 . ASSSYRGDNEKLF
TRBJ2-2 TRBV7-6 . ASSSGDGELF
TRBJ2-1 TRBV3-1 many ASSQGAGPRNEQF
TRBJ1-5 TRBV20-1 . SVQGARRQPQH
TRBJ1-4 TRBV4-1 . ASSQLNGNEKLF
TRBJ2-7 TRBV28 many ASSEARVISHYEQY
TRBJ1-1 TRBV6-2/TRBV6-3 many ASNRGQVGYTEAF
TRBJ2-3 TRBV5-5 . ASSLTGTTDTQY
TRBJ2-5 TRBV5-1 . ASSRRTGREETQY
TRBJ2-7 TRBV20-1 many SASGRGRGSYEQY
TRBJ1-1 TRBV20-1 many SASRQRMNTEAF
TRBJ2-7 TRBV29-1 many SVSGQGSDEQY
TRBJ2-7 TRBV5-8 many ASSLAIRDTYEQY
TRBJ2-5 TRBV7-9 many ASSLAGGRETQY
TRBJ2-1 TRBV28 medium-sized ASAPGGSYNEQF
TRBJ2-5 TRBV10-2 few ASSESPLTSGGTKETQY
TRBJ2-1 TRBV7-3 . ASRHYKRGTNEQF
TRBJ1-1 TRBV5-1 many ASSWGTGGRTEAF
TRBJ1-6 TRBV7-3 many ASSLSPHSPLH
TRBJ2-2 TRBV7-2 many ASSSYGVGELF
TRBJ2-5 TRBV18 few ASSPKSGGASETQY
TRBJ2-3 TRBV5-1 many ASSFQGASADTQY
TRBJ2-4 TRBV28 . ASSLITPARDIQY
TRBJ1-4 TRBV5-1 . ASSLGPGNEKLF
TRBJ2-7 TRBV7-2 few ASSSQRAGSYEQY
TRBJ2-5 TRBV2 . ACSGAGQETQY
TRBJ2-3 TRBV2 many ASSVEGALTDTQY